This T cell receptor (beta chain) emerged from a study of shared clonotypes between healthy human individuals. The V gene end was trimmed by 6 bases and the J gene end by 4 bases; junction bases not matched to a gene: 5. The germline V gene encodes CDR1 MNHNY and CDR2 SVGAGI (reference sequence). This CDR3 spans 13 amino acids. Only in-frame clones appear in the TCRdb table, and some are missing; sequencing was by immunoSEQ multiplex PCR. The repertoire has hundreds of thousands of clones, around 73% of them found once; the top ten carry about 1.8%. This clonotype was sampled from a woman under 40 in good health. V gene TRBV6-6 combines with J gene TRBJ2-5, with 7 bases fitting TRBD2. Specimen: memory CD4+ T cells sorted from blood. Subset defined: CD45RA-negative fraction. The CDR3 region has the DNA TGTGCCAGCAGGACCGGGACTACAGAGACCCAGTACTTC. Its translation: CASRTGTTETQYF.